This T cell receptor (beta chain) was sequenced for a study of blood T cell repertoires in COVID-19. Study in general: The United States, Italy and Spain supplied acute and convalescent COVID-19 samples. PBMCs, B-cell-depleted T cells, or T cells provided the cDNA or gDNA that made up the material.

The Seattle patients, enrolled during active infection, were followed longitudinally. In the case of this clone: Other DNA variants within this sample encode the same CDR3.

CDR1 is MDHEN and CDR2 is SYDVKM in the germline V gene. The ends lost 4 bases at V and 4 bases at J; junction bases unmatched: 4. CDR3 length: 14 residues. As processed by the authors: Estimated nucleated cell counts came from reference gene primer amplification. The data were produced by immunoSEQ multiplex PCR, yet TCRdb's version contains in-frame clones alone and is incomplete. D and trimming were read from the DNA, whereas the V and J calls and clone size are those reported in that table. The table records approximately 290,000 clones, about 80% of them present only once. This chain links TRBV28 with TRBJ1-5, with 7 bases aligning to TRBD1. This receptor was identified in a person in their 70s with COVID-19, enrolled during active disease. The sequenced material came from peripheral blood. The CDR3 bases are TGTGCCAGCAGTTCAAACAGGGGAAATCAGCCCCAGCATTTT. Protein sequence: CASSSNRGNQPQHF.